Below, 19 T cell receptor beta chains from the same sample are listed, as sequenced in a study of shared clonotypes between healthy human individuals. TCRdb keeps only in-frame clones here, not all; method: immunoSEQ multiplex PCR. The profile shows roughly 2.2 million clones, about nine tenths of them singletons. Source material: naive CD4+ T cells from PBMCs. The sample's subset: CD45RA+ positively selected. These receptors were obtained from a man in his late teens or twenties in good health. Some clones in this sample may be carry-over from other donors' samples.

This clone was detected only a few times. The chain has TRBV30 and TRBJ1-5, with TRBD1 matching over 8 bases. J gave up 5 bases and V 2 bases, and 11 bases lay outside the gene matches. The CDR3 is made up of 16 amino acids. The germline V gene has CDR1 GTSNPN and CDR2 SVGIG (reference sequence). For the CDR3, the DNA is TGTGCCTGGAGTCCGGACAGGGCGGCTGTTGATCAGCCCCAGCATTTT. This sequence encodes CAWSPDRAAVDQPQHF.

V usage is TRBV5-1 and J usage is TRBJ2-7; D uncertain. There are 14 residues in the CDR3. Germline-derived CDR1 and CDR2 are SGHRS and YFSETQ. Trimming took 0 bases from V and 0 from J, leaving 7 bases between them. In nucleotides, the CDR3 is TGCGCCAGCAGCTTGGAGGTTAACTCCTACGAGCAGTACTTC. Its protein is CASSLEVNSYEQYF.

The chain links TRBV11-2 to TRBJ2-2; the D is unclear. Germline values: CDR1 SGHAT, CDR2 FQNNGV. The CDR3 runs 14 residues. Trimming took 1 base from V and 5 from J, leaving 8 bases between them. In DNA form, the CDR3 reads TGTGCCAGCAGCTTAGGCCCGAGGACCGGGGAGCTGTTTTTT. It yields the protein CASSLGPRTGELFF.

This clone came up once. The V call is TRBV11-2, the J call TRBJ2-5, with 13 bases identical to TRBD2. V dropped 6 bases and J dropped 4; count of bases not matched to a gene: 2. The CDR3 extends over 14 amino acids. Germline V gene data show CDR1 as SGHAT and CDR2 as FQNNGV. CDR3 coding DNA: TGTGCCAGCAGACGGACTAGCGGGGGAGAGACCCAGTACTTC. Translating it yields CASRRTSGGETQYF.

This clone was seen once. The chain recombines TRBV19 with TRBJ2-7; 7 bases agree with TRBD2. This CDR3 is built from 15 residues. The germline V gene has CDR1 LNHDA and CDR2 SQIVND (reference sequence). After removal of 5 bases from V and 3 bases from J, the junction contained 10 bases not matched to a gene. CDR3 protein: CASSFLAENFYEQYF. The CDR3 nucleotides read TGTGCCAGTAGTTTTCTAGCGGAGAACTTCTACGAGCAGTACTTC.

J is TRBJ2-7 and V is TRBV28; weak D call: TRBD2 (6 bases). CDR1 MDHEN and CDR2 SYDVKM come from the germline V gene. V was pared by 4 bases and J by 3 bases, with 22 bases between. CDR3 length: 17 residues. The CDR3 is CASSSIFMRDSYYEQYF. The DNA of the CDR3 is TGTGCCAGCAGTTCCATTTTTATGAGGGACTCCTACTACGAGCAGTACTTC.

The chain employs TRBV7-3 and TRBJ2-1; TRBD1 aligns across 9 bases. The V gene end was trimmed by 5 bases and the J gene end by 6 bases; junction bases not matched to a gene: 11. This CDR3 is 16 amino acids long. Germline values: CDR1 SGHTA, CDR2 FQGTGA. CDR3 DNA sequence: TGTGCCAGCAGCCAGACCGGGACAGGGATCGGCAATGAGCAGTTCTTC. Protein product: CASSQTGTGIGNEQFF.

The V call is TRBV29-1, the J call TRBJ2-3, with D uncertain. V was pared by 4 bases and J by 5 bases, with 13 bases between. This CDR3 has 13 amino acids. CDR1 and CDR2 from the germline V gene are SQVTM and ANQGSEA. The DNA of the CDR3 is TGCAGCGTTGGGTTAATAGCAGGAGATACGCAGTATTTT. Translating it yields CSVGLIAGDTQYF.

The chain carries TRBV6-1 and TRBJ2-3; possibly TRBD1 for D (5 bases). V was cut by 2 bases and J by 2 bases, with 11 bases left in between. There are 15 residues in the CDR3. Germline assignment: CDR1 MNHNS and CDR2 SASEGT. Written as DNA, the CDR3 is TGTGCCAGCAGTGAAACTCCAGGGTACACAGATACGCAGTATTTT. This encodes CASSETPGYTDTQYF.

The gene calls are TRBV27 and TRBJ1-5; 9 bases are shared with TRBD1. The germline V gene encodes CDR1 MNHEY and CDR2 SMNVEV (reference sequence). J gave up 4 bases and V 4 bases, and 11 bases lay outside the gene matches. This CDR3 region has 17 residues. CDR3 sequence reads: CASSSFYRGRRNQPQHF. CDR3 nucleotide sequence: TGTGCCAGCAGTTCATTTTACAGGGGGCGTCGGAATCAGCCCCAGCATTTT.

V gene TRBV11-2 combines with J gene TRBJ2-1; maybe TRBD1 (5 bases). The CDR3 totals 16 residues. V was pared by 2 bases and J by 2 bases, with 13 bases between. Per germline, CDR1 SGHAT and CDR2 FQNNGV. In nucleotides, the CDR3 is TGTGCCAGCAGCTTATCTTCGTCAGGGCCCTACAATGAGCAGTTCTTC. Its translation: CASSLSSSGPYNEQFF.

This sequence joins TRBV25-1 and TRBJ2-3; no clear D. CDR1 and CDR2 (germline): MGHDK, SYGVNS. The V end lost 2 bases, the J end lost 4 bases, and 10 bases lay between the germline ends. The CDR3 loop spans 14 amino acids. The DNA for the CDR3 is TGTGCCAGCAGTGAACCCCTTAGTGCAGATACGCAGTATTTT. This encodes CASSEPLSADTQYF. Based on the CDR3 plus reference TRBV25-1 and TRBJ2-3, the full variable domain is EADIYQTPRYLVIGTGKKITLECSQTMGHDKMYWYQQDPGMELHLIHYSYGVNSTEKGDLSSESTVSRIRTEHFPLTLESARPSHTSQYLCASSEPLSADTQYFGPGTRLTVL.

The rearrangement joins TRBV7-2 to TRBJ2-4; possible D gene TRBD2, 7 bases. Germline V gene data show CDR1 as SGHTA and CDR2 as FQGNSA. This CDR3 has 14 amino acids. Trimming cost V 6 bases and J 2 bases, with 11 bases left between them. Here the CDR3 DNA reads TGTGCCAGCAGAGAGGGGGGGTCCAAAAACATTCAGTACTTC. This gives the protein CASREGGSKNIQYF. The full variable domain, rest sourced from reference TRBV7-2 and TRBJ2-4, is GAGVSQSPSNKVTEKGKDVELRCDPISGHTALYWYRQSLGQGLEFLIYFQGNSAPDKSGLPSDRFSAERTGGSVSTLTIQRTQQEDSAVYLCASREGGSKNIQYFGAGTRLSVL.

The chain uses TRBV19 and TRBJ2-1, with 10 nucleotides matching TRBD2. V was pared by 5 bases and J by 0 bases, with 13 bases of the junction left unmatched. Germline CDR1 is LNHDA and CDR2 is SQIVND (reference sequence). CDR3 length equals 19 residues. CDR3 amino acids: CASSARGLAAFSSYNEQFF. DNA for the CDR3: TGTGCCAGTAGTGCTCGCGGACTAGCGGCCTTCAGCTCCTACAATGAGCAGTTCTTC.

This clone appeared a single time. The genes are TRBV9 and TRBJ2-6; D is uncertain. The germline V gene has CDR1 SGDLS and CDR2 YYNGEE. Between the trimmed V and J ends, which lost 4 bases and 0 bases, there was a span of 11 bases. The CDR3 is 16 amino acids. The CDR3 DNA reads as TGTGCCAGCAGCCCCCAAGGGTACTCTGGGGCCAACGTCCTGACTTTC. It codes for CASSPQGYSGANVLTF.

As for this clone: One end of the junction varies from germline; a read error may be responsible. The sample contains more than one DNA sequence encoding this CDR3. This chain links TRBV7-3 with TRBJ2-3; possibly TRBD2 for D (5 bases). The CDR3 runs to 13 residues. The germline V gene encodes CDR1 SGHTA and CDR2 FQGTGA. This CDR3 reads CASSSSRTDTQYF. In nucleotides, the CDR3 is TGTGCGAGCAGCTCTAGCCGCACAGATACGCAGTATTTT.

This clone was counted only a few times. This rearrangement joins TRBV30 to TRBJ1-3; D gene ambiguous. The ends were cut back, 0 bases at V and 2 bases at J, with 8 bases in the middle. The length of the CDR3 is 14 residues. CDR1 and CDR2 (germline): GTSNPN, SVGIG (reference sequence). CDR3 region: CAWSVIGTGNTIYF. CDR3 DNA sequence: TGTGCCTGGAGTGTAATTGGGACTGGAAACACCATATATTTT.

V is TRBV28 and J is TRBJ2-1, with D hard to call. Germline CDR1 and CDR2: MDHEN and SYDVKM. The CDR3 is made up of 12 amino acids. The ends were cut back, 6 bases at V and 9 bases at J, with 12 bases in the middle. CDR3 loop: CASSSLVLEQFF. DNA of the CDR3: TGTGCCAGCAGCTCCCTAGTCCTTGAGCAGTTCTTC.

The chain carries TRBV6-6 and TRBJ1-5; D is ambiguous. Trimming shortened V by 11 bases and J by 7 bases, and 15 bases separated the two germline ends. The CDR3 length is 12 residues. The germline CDR1 and CDR2 sequences are MNHNY and SVGAGI (reference sequence). CDR3 in DNA: TGTGCCGGCGGATGGGTCGGGCAGCCCCAGCATTTT. This translates into CAGGWVGQPQHF.